Here is one TCR beta chain with its context. Its antigen remains unidentified. This entry comes from a study of Ad26.COV2.S vaccination and SARS-CoV-2 variants. At the level of the study: Intramuscular Ad26.COV2.S at 5x10^10 or 1x10^11 viral particles. General study findings and limits: Vaccinees displayed broader spike-specific TCR repertoires than placebo recipients. Once vaccination had occurred, spike-specific CD8+ and CD4+ T cell responses reportedly showed substantial breadth.

Using immunoSEQ multiplex PCR, the repertoire was profiled, and TCRdb retains in-frame clones only, with some absent. The table shows 300,000 to 350,000 clones, with around 83% occurring only once. Treatment defined: about 20 received Ad26.COV2.S at low or high dose, single or two shots; five or six received placebo; per-sample allocation not given. Vaccine and placebo recipients were sampled on day 63 after the first injection. The vaccine antigen was prefusion-stabilized Wuhan SARS-CoV-2 spike. V dropped 0 bases and J dropped 3 bases, with 10 bases sitting between them. Germline-derived CDR1 and CDR2 are SGHDT and YYEEEE. This CDR3 spans 14 amino acids.

This material consisted of peripheral blood, taken in a trial of Ad26.COV2.S vaccine versus placebo. V gene TRBV5-6 combines with J gene TRBJ2-7, with D tentatively TRBD1 (5 bases). The TCR was taken from a person aged 18 to 59 who received the Ad26.COV2.S COVID-19 vaccine or a placebo. The CDR3 DNA follows: TGTGCCAGCAGCTTGGTTGGGCAGGGCTACGAGCAGTACTTC. This encodes CASSLVGQGYEQYF.